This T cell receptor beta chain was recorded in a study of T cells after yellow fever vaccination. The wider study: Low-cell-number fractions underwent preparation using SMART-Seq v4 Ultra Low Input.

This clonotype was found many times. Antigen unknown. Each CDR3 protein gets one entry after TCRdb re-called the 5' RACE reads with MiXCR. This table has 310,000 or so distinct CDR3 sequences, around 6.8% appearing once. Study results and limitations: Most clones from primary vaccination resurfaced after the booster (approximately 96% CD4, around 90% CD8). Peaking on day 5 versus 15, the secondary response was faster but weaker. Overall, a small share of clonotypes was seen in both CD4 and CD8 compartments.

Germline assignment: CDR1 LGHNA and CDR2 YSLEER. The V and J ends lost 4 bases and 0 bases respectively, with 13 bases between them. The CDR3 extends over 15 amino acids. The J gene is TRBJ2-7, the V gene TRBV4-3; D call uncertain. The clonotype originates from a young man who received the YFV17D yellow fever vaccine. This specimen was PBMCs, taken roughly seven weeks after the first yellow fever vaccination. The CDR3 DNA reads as TGCGCCAGCAGCCCCCGAGTACGCAGCTCCTACGAGCAGTACTTC. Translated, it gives CASSPRVRSSYEQYF.